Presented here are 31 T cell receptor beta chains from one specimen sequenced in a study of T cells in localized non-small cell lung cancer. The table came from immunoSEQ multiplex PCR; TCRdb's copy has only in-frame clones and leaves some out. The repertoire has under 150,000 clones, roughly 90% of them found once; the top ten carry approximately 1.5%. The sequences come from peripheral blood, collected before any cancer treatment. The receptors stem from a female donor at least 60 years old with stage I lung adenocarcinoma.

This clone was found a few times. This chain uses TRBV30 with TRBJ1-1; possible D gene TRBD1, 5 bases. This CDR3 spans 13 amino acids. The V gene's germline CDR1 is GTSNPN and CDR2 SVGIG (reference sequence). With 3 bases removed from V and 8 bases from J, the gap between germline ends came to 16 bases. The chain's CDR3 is CAWSPLRAGEAFF. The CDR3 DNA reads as TGTGCCTGGAGCCCGCTCAGGGCGGGGGAAGCTTTCTTT.

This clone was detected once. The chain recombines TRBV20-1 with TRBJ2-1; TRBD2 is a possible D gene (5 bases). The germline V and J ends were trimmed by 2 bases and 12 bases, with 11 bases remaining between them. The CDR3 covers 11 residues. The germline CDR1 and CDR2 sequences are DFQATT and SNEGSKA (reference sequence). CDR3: CSARLGGGQFF. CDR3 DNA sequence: TGCAGTGCTAGACTTGGAGGAGGGCAGTTCTTC.

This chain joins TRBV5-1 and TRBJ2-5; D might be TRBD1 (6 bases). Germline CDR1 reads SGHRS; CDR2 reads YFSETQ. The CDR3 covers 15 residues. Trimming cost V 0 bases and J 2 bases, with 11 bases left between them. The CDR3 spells CASSLAGVLQETQYF. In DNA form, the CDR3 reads TGCGCCAGCAGCTTGGCAGGGGTCCTTCAAGAGACCCAGTACTTC.

CDR3 in amino acids: CASSLGVNYIQYF. The CDR3 bases are TGTGCCAGCAGCTTGGGGGTGAACTACATTCAGTACTTC. This rearrangement joins TRBV5-8 to TRBJ2-4; D is uncertain. Germline V gives CDR1 SGHTS, CDR2 YDEGEE. The CDR3 has 13 amino acids. The V end lost 0 bases, the J end lost 8 bases, and 9 bases lay between the germline ends.

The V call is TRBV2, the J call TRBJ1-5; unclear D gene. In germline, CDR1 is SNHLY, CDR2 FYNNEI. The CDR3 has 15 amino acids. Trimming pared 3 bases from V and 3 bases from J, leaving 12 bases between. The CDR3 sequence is CASSEGPDHNQPQHF. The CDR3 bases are TGTGCCAGCAGTGAGGGCCCCGATCACAATCAGCCCCAGCATTTT.

CDR3 sequence (DNA): TGCGCCAGCAGCTGGGGACAGGGTGATAACTATGGCTACACCTTC. Encoded protein: CASSWGQGDNYGYTF. The chain joins TRBV5-1 to TRBJ1-2, with TRBD1 matching over 9 bases. The V segment lost 3 bases and the J segment 1 base; nucleotides outside the gene matches: 4. The germline gives CDR1 SGHRS, CDR2 YFSETQ. The CDR3 has 15 residues.

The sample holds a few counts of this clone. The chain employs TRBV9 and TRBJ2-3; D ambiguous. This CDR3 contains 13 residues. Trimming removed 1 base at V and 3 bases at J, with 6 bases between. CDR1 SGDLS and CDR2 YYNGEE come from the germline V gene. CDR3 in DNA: TGTGCCAGCAGCGTAAGCGCAACAGATACGCAGTATTTT. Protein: CASSVSATDTQYF.

The CDR3 coding sequence is TGTGCCAGCAGCAAGATGACTAGCGGGAGGTATAGAAACTCCTACGAGCAGTACTTC. It is translated as CASSKMTSGRYRNSYEQYF. The chain links TRBV21-1 to TRBJ2-7; TRBD2 was called by the table and not checked on the DNA. TRBV21-1 is assigned pseudogene status. The CDR3 extends over 19 amino acids.

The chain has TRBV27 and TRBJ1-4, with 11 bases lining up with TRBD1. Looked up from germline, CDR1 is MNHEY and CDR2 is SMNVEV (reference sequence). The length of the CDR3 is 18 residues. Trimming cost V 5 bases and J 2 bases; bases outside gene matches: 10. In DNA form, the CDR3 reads TGTGCCAGCAGTCGGACAGGGGGCGCAGAATTGACTAATGAAAAACTGTTTTTT. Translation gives CASSRTGGAELTNEKLFF.

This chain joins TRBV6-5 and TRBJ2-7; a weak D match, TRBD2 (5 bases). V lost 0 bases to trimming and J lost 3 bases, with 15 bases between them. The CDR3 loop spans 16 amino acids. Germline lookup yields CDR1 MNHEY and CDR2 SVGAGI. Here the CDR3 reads CASSYSGEKLRYEQYF. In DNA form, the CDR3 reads TGTGCCAGCAGTTACTCCGGGGAAAAACTACGCTACGAGCAGTACTTC.

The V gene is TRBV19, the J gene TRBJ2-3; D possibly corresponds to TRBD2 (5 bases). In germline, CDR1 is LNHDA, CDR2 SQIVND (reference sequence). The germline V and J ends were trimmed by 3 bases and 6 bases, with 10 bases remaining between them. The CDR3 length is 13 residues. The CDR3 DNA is TGTGCCAGTAGTATTGGCAGAGGGGATACGCAGTATTTT. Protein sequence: CASSIGRGDTQYF.

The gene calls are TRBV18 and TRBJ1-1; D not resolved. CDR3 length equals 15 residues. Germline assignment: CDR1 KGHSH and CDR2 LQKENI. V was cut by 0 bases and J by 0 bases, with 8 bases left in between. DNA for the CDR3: TGTGCCAGCTCACCACCTACCGGGATGAACACTGAAGCTTTCTTT. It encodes CASSPPTGMNTEAFF.

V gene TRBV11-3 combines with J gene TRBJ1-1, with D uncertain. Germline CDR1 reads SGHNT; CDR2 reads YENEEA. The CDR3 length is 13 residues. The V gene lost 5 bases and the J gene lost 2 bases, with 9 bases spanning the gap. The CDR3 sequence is CASSQPPNTEAFF. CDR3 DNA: TGTGCCAGCAGCCAGCCACCTAACACTGAAGCTTTCTTT.

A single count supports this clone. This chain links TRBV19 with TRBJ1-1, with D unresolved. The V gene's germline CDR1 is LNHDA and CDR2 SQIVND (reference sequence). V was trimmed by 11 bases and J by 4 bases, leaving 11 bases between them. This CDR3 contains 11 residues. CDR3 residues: CASSIFTEAFF. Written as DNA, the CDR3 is TGTGCCTCCAGTATATTCACTGAAGCTTTCTTT.

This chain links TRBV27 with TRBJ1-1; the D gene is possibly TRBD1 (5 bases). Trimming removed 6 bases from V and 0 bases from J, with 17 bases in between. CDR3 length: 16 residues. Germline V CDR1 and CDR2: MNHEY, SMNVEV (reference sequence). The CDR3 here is CASRLYPGPLNTEAFF. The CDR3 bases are TGTGCCAGCAGGCTTTACCCGGGACCGTTGAACACTGAAGCTTTCTTT.

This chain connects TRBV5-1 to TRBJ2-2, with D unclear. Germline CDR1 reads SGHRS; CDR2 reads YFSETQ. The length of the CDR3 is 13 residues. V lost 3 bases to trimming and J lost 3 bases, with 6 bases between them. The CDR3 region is CASSYDDTGELFF. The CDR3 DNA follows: TGCGCCAGCAGCTACGACGACACCGGGGAGCTGTTTTTT.

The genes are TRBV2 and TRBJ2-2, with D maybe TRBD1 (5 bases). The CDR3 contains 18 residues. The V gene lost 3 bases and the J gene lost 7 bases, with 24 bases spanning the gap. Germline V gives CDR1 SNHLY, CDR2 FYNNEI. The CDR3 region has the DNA TGTGCCAGCAGTGAGGCTGGGGATGGGCAGGGCGTTTTCGGGGAGCTGTTTTTT. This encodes CASSEAGDGQGVFGELFF.

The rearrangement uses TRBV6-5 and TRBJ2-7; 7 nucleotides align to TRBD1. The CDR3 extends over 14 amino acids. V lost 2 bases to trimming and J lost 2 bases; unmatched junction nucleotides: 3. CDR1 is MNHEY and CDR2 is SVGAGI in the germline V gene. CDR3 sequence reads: CASSYLQGAYEQYF. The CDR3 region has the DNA TGTGCCAGCAGTTACCTTCAGGGGGCCTACGAGCAGTACTTC.

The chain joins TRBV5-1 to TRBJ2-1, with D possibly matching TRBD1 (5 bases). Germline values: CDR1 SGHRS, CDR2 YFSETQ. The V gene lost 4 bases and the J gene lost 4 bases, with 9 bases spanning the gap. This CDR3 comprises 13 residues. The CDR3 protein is CASSPNRYNEQFF. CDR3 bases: TGCGCCAGCAGCCCCAACAGGTACAATGAGCAGTTCTTC. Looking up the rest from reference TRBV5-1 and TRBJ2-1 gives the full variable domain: KAGVTQTPRYLIKTRGQQVTLSCSPISGHRSVSWYQQTPGQGLQFLFEYFSETQRNKGNFPGRFSGRQFSNSRSEMNVSTLELGDSALYLCASSPNRYNEQFFGPGTRLTVL.

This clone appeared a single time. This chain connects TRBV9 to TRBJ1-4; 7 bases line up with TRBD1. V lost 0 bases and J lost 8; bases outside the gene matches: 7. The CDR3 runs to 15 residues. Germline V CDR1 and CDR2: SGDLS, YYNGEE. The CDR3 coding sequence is TGTGCCAGCAGCGTAGATCAGACAGGGCGGGAAAAACTGTTTTTT. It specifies CASSVDQTGREKLFF.

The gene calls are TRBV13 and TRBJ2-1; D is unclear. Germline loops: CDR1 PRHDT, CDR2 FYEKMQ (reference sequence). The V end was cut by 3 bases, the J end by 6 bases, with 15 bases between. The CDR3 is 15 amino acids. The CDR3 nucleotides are TGTGCCAGCAGCTTCTGGACCACCCAACCCAATGAGCAGTTCTTC. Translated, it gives CASSFWTTQPNEQFF.

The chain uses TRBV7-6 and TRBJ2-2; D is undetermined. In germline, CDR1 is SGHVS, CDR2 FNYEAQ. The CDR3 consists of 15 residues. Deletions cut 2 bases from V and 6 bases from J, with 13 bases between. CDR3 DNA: TGTGCCAGCAGCTTAATTCCATACTCCCCCGGGGAGCTGTTTTTT. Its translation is CASSLIPYSPGELFF.

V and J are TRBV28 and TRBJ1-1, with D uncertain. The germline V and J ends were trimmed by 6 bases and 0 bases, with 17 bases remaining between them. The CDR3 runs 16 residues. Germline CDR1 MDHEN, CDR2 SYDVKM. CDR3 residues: CASSPTPQLMNTEAFF. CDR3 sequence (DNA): TGTGCCAGCAGCCCTACTCCCCAGTTGATGAACACTGAAGCTTTCTTT.

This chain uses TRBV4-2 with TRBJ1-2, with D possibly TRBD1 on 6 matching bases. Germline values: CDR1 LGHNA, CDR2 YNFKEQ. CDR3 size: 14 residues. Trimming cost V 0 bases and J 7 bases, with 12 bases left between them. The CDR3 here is CASSQDQGTGGYTF. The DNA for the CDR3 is TGTGCCAGCAGCCAAGATCAGGGGACGGGTGGCTACACCTTC.

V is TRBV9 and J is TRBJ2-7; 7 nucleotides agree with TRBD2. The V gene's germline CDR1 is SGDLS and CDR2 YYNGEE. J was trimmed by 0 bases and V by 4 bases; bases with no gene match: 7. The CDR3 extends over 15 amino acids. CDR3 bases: TGTGCCAGCAGCTCAACCCGGGACTACTCCTACGAGCAGTACTTC. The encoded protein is CASSSTRDYSYEQYF. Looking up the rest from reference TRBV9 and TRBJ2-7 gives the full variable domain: DSGVTQTPKHLITATGQRVTLRCSPRSGDLSVYWYQQSLDQGLQFLIQYYNGEERAKGNILERFSAQQFPDLHSELNLSSLELGDSALYFCASSSTRDYSYEQYFGPGTRLTVT.

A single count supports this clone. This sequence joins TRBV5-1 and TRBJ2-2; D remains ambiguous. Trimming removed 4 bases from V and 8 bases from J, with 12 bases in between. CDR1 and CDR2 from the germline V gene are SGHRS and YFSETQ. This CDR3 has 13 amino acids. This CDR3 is CASSEQWVGELFF. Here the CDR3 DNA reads TGCGCCAGCAGCGAGCAGTGGGTGGGGGAGCTGTTTTTT. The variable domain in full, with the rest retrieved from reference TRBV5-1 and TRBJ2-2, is KAGVTQTPRYLIKTRGQQVTLSCSPISGHRSVSWYQQTPGQGLQFLFEYFSETQRNKGNFPGRFSGRQFSNSRSEMNVSTLELGDSALYLCASSEQWVGELFFGEGSRLTVL.

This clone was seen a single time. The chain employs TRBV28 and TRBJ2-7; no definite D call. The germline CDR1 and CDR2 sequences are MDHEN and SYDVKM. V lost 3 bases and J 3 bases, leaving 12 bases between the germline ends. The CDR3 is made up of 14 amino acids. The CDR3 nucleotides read TGTGCCAGCAGTTTGAGCATGGGGAACTACGAGCAGTACTTC. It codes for CASSLSMGNYEQYF.

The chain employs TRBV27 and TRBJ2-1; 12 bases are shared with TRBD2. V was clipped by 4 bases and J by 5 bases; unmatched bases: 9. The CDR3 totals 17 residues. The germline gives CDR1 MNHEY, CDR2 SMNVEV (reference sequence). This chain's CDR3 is CASSYRRTSGTNNEQFF. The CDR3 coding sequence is TGTGCCAGCAGTTACCGCCGGACTAGCGGGACAAACAATGAGCAGTTCTTC.

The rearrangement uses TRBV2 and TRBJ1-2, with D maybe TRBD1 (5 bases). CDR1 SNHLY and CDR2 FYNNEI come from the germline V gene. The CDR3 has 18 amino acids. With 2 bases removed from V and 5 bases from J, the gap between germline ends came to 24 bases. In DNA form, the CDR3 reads TGTGCCAGCAGTGAAAGCCAAAGTTGGAACAGAGGGGCTTATGGCTACACCTTC. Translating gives CASSESQSWNRGAYGYTF.

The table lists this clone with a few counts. The CDR3 region has the DNA TGTGCCACCAGCAGGCAGGGGAATCAGCCCCAGCATTTT. Encoded protein: CATSRQGNQPQHF. The chain links TRBV15 to TRBJ1-5, with D perhaps matching TRBD1 (6 bases). Trimming removed 3 bases at V and 4 bases at J, with 7 bases between. This CDR3 contains 13 residues. Germline values: CDR1 LNHNV, CDR2 YYDKDF (reference sequence).

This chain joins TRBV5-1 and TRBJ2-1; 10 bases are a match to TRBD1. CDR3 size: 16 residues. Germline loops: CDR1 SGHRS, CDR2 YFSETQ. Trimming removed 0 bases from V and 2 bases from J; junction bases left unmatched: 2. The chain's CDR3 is CASSLAGTGAYNEQFF. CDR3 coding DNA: TGCGCCAGCAGCTTGGCCGGGACAGGGGCCTACAATGAGCAGTTCTTC.